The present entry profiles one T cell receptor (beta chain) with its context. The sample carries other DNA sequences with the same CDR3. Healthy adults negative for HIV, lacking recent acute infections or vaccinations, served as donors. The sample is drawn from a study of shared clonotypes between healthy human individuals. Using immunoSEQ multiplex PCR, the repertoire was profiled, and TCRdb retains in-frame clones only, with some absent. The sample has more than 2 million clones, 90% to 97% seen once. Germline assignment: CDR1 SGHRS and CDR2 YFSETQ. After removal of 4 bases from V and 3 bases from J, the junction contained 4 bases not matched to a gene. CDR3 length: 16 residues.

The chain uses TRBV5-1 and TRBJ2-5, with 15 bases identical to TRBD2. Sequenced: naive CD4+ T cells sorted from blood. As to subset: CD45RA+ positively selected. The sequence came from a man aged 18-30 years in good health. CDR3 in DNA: TGCGCCAGCAGCCCAAGGACTAGCGGGAGGGAAGAGACCCAGTACTTC. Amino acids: CASSPRTSGREETQYF.